This T cell receptor (beta chain) was profiled in a study of regulatory T cells in long-lasting Graves disease. Documented time point: persistent/refractory GD, antithyroid drugs over 5 years with positive TRAb. RNA from PBMCs was the source of the TCR library. Arm-PCR of CDR3 regions with iRepertoire HTBI primers generated TCR beta libraries. TCRdb used MiXCR to reprocess the multiplex PCR reads, holding one entry per CDR3 protein. Of about 340,000 distinct CDR3 sequences listed, about 18% are singletons. Here the sequenced sample was peripheral blood mononuclear cells (PBMCs), taken when the disease was refractory, from a patient treated with antithyroid drugs. This TCR came from a female donor with Graves disease.

The CDR3 DNA is TGCGCCAGCAGCTTAAACGACGGGCCCTCACCCCTCCACTTT. Protein product: CASSLNDGPSPLHF. V and J are TRBV5-1 and TRBJ1-6; no definite D call. This CDR3 has 14 amino acids. Germline loops: CDR1 SGHRS, CDR2 YFSETQ. Trimming shortened V by 2 bases and J by 10 bases, and 13 bases separated the two germline ends.